This entry lists 23 T cell receptor beta chains sequenced from one sample in a study of vaccination and CD4 T cells after COVID-19. Cultured CD4+ T-cell DNA underwent Oncomine TCR Beta short-read sequencing. MiXCR, run by TCRdb on the PCR reads, gives a single entry per CDR3 protein. The repertoire holds some 20,000 distinct CDR3 sequences, with 48% as singletons. No antigen has been assigned to these receptors. Noted treatment: approximately 9-day PBMC culture with coronavirus spike peptide pools or control peptides (ViraFEST assay). This specimen was CD4+ T cells from blood, cultured in vitro, taken after SARS-CoV-2 vaccination. Receptors originate from a human donor who had recovered from COVID-19.

This rearrangement joins TRBV7-9 to TRBJ2-3; TRBD1 matches at 9 bases. V was pared by 5 bases and J by 2 bases, with 5 bases of the junction left unmatched. In germline, CDR1 is SEHNR, CDR2 FQNEAQ (reference sequence). This CDR3 is 15 amino acids long. For the CDR3, the DNA is TGTGCCAGCAGCCAGGGACAGGGCTACACAGATACGCAGTATTTT. Translation: CASSQGQGYTDTQYF.

The rearrangement links TRBV4-2 to TRBJ2-1; weak D call: TRBD2 (5 bases). The V and J ends lost 0 bases and 13 bases respectively, with 10 bases between them. Germline CDR1 reads LGHNA; CDR2 reads YNFKEQ. The CDR3 extends over 12 amino acids. CDR3 in amino acids: CASSQDLAGQFF. The CDR3 DNA reads TGTGCCAGCAGCCAAGACCTAGCTGGCCAGTTCTTC.

A few counts support this clonotype. This chain links TRBV11-1 with TRBJ1-6; D remains ambiguous. Germline loops: CDR1 SGHAT, CDR2 FQDESV (reference sequence). Trimming took 1 base from V and 10 from J, leaving 8 bases between them. The CDR3 extends over 13 amino acids. CDR3: CASSLVKASPLHF. The CDR3 DNA reads as TGTGCCAGCAGCTTAGTGAAAGCGTCACCCCTCCACTTT.

The chain carries TRBV18 and TRBJ1-6; 7 bases are shared with TRBD1. The CDR3 consists of 16 residues. Germline lookup yields CDR1 KGHSH and CDR2 LQKENI. V dropped 3 bases and J dropped 7; count of bases not matched to a gene: 9. DNA for the CDR3: TGTGCCAGCTCACCCTATGGGACAGTACAAAATTCACCCCTCCACTTT. Translation gives CASSPYGTVQNSPLHF.

V and J are TRBV7-9 and TRBJ2-2; D not certain. CDR3 size: 15 residues. The V and J ends lost 1 base and 5 bases respectively, with 11 bases between them. Germline V gives CDR1 SEHNR, CDR2 FQNEAQ (reference sequence). CDR3 nucleotides: TGTGCCAGCAGCTTAGGGGCCCTGGGAACCGGGGAGCTGTTTTTT. Protein sequence: CASSLGALGTGELFF.

The chain couples TRBV7-9 to TRBJ1-1; 7 bases agree with TRBD1. Germline values: CDR1 SEHNR, CDR2 FQNEAQ (reference sequence). Trimming removed 6 bases from V and 3 bases from J; junction bases left unmatched: 7. This CDR3 comprises 14 residues. CDR3 protein: CASSLRGQDTEAFF. The CDR3 DNA reads as TGTGCCAGCAGTTTAAGGGGGCAGGACACTGAAGCTTTCTTT.

This clonotype occurred a few times. This chain connects TRBV20-1 to TRBJ1-5; D unclear. Germline CDR1 is DFQATT and CDR2 is SNEGSKA (reference sequence). This CDR3 contains 13 residues. Trimming cost V 1 base and J 3 bases, with 7 bases left between them. CDR3 coding DNA: TGCAGTGCTAGAGGGGCAGTCAATCAGCCCCAGCATTTT. The encoded protein is CSARGAVNQPQHF.

The genes are TRBV6-1 and TRBJ1-3; no definite D call. Trimming left V 5 bases short and J 3 bases short, with 8 bases between. CDR3 length: 13 amino acids. Germline assignment: CDR1 MNHNS and CDR2 SASEGT. Written as DNA, the CDR3 is TGTGCCAGCAGTAGCTTCAATGGAAACACCATATATTTT. Translating gives CASSSFNGNTIYF.

The chain is built from TRBV15 and TRBJ2-6; perhaps D is TRBD1 or TRBD2 (6 bases each). V lost 0 bases, J lost 4 bases, and 19 bases lay in between. The CDR3 loop spans 19 amino acids. Per germline, CDR1 LNHNV and CDR2 YYDKDF (reference sequence). As DNA, the CDR3 is TGTGCCACCAGCAGAGATCGCGAGGGGGGAGTGTCCGGGGCCAACGTCCTGACTTTC. Translated, it gives CATSRDREGGVSGANVLTF.

The chain's CDR3 is CASSLPVQANTGELFF. CDR3 bases: TGTGCCAGCAGCTTGCCGGTTCAAGCGAACACCGGGGAGCTGTTTTTT. This chain joins TRBV7-6 and TRBJ2-2; the D is unclear. Trimming removed 3 bases at V and 0 bases at J, with 11 bases between. Germline CDR1 SGHVS, CDR2 FNYEAQ. The CDR3 is 16 residues long.

This clonotype has a handful of counts. J is TRBJ1-1 and V is TRBV24-1, with a weak D call TRBD1 (5 bases). This CDR3 spans 14 amino acids. Trimming took off 7 bases at V and 6 bases at J, with 17 bases between the two ends. Germline V gene data show CDR1 as KGHDR and CDR2 as SFDVKD. The CDR3 region has the DNA TGTGCCACCAGCGCCCGGGGGGGTCAGTCTGAAGCTTTCTTT. Translating it yields CATSARGGQSEAFF.

The V and J genes are TRBV25-1 and TRBJ2-7, with D perhaps matching TRBD1 (6 bases). Germline V gene lookup returns CDR1 MGHDK and CDR2 SYGVNS. This CDR3 has 14 residues. The ends were cut back, 5 bases at V and 4 bases at J, with 15 bases in the middle. CDR3 DNA sequence: TGTGCCAGCAGTACCGCCCAGGGGTTGTACGAGCAGTACTTC. This encodes CASSTAQGLYEQYF.

The sample holds a few counts of this clonotype. The chain has TRBV11-2 and TRBJ1-2; unclear D gene. The CDR3 covers 14 residues. The germline CDR1 and CDR2 sequences are SGHAT and FQNNGV. V lost 5 bases and J lost 4, with 14 bases in between. This CDR3 reads CASSAIGQRYGYTF. As DNA, the CDR3 is TGTGCCAGCAGCGCGATTGGGCAGCGCTATGGCTACACCTTC.

In this sample, this clonotype turned up a few times. The chain employs TRBV6-5 and TRBJ1-5; D not resolved. CDR1 and CDR2 from the germline V gene are MNHEY and SVGAGI. The CDR3 runs 15 residues. The ends were cut back, 1 base at V and 1 base at J, with 8 bases in the middle. This CDR3 is CASSYFPGSNQPQHF. Written as DNA, the CDR3 is TGTGCCAGCAGTTACTTTCCTGGGAGCAATCAGCCCCAGCATTTT.

The CDR3 DNA reads as TGTGCCAGCAGCTTAGCTCGCGGGGCTCAGTCGGGCGAGCAGTACTTC. Translation: CASSLARGAQSGEQYF. This chain joins TRBV7-2 and TRBJ2-7; the D gene is possibly TRBD2 (6 bases). V lost 0 bases to trimming and J lost 6 bases, with 18 bases between them. Germline CDR1 reads SGHTA; CDR2 reads FQGNSA. This CDR3 is 16 amino acids long.

The chain is built from TRBV7-2 and TRBJ2-1; 11 nucleotides match TRBD2. The CDR3 covers 15 residues. Trimming at V came to 10 bases and at J to 7 bases, leaving 12 bases not matched to a gene. Germline V CDR1 and CDR2: SGHTA, FQGNSA. CDR3 DNA: TGTGCCACTTCCTTTAGCGGGAGGGCATGGAATGAGCAGTTCTTC. This encodes CATSFSGRAWNEQFF.

This chain links TRBV6-1 with TRBJ1-6; D gene unclear. Trimming took off 4 bases at V and 5 bases at J, with 12 bases between the two ends. Germline CDR1 and CDR2: MNHNS and SASEGT. This CDR3 is built from 15 residues. This CDR3 reads CASSAKPGDNSPLHF. Written as DNA, the CDR3 is TGTGCCAGCAGTGCCAAGCCAGGAGATAATTCACCCCTCCACTTT.

The sample holds a few counts of this clonotype. CDR3 nucleotide sequence: TGCAGTGCTAGGAGGACTAGCGGGAACTACGAGCAGTACTTC. Translation: CSARRTSGNYEQYF. The chain is built from TRBV20-1 and TRBJ2-7; 12 bases fit TRBD2. The junction had 3 bases not matched to a gene; V was cut back by 3 bases and J by 3 bases. The germline V gene encodes CDR1 DFQATT and CDR2 SNEGSKA (reference sequence). The CDR3 runs 14 residues.

This clonotype was detected only a few times. The V and J genes are TRBV20-1 and TRBJ2-3, with 9 bases that match TRBD2. Germline V gene data show CDR1 as DFQATT and CDR2 as SNEGSKA (reference sequence). This CDR3 comprises 18 residues. Losses at the gene ends were 1 base for V and 0 bases for J; bases not matched to a gene: 11. The CDR3 DNA reads as TGCAGTGCTAGAGCCGCGGGAGGGCCTATCCCAAGCACAGATACGCAGTATTTT. It yields the protein CSARAAGGPIPSTDTQYF.

The chain is built from TRBV10-3 and TRBJ1-2; 7 bases line up with TRBD1. CDR1 and CDR2 (germline): ENHRY, SYGVKD. The V and J ends lost 0 bases and 2 bases, in that order; junction bases with no gene match: 9. The CDR3 runs to 17 residues. The CDR3 DNA reads as TGTGCCATCAGTGAGTCGAGGGGGCGTGGGTCCAACTATGGCTACACCTTC. Translation: CAISESRGRGSNYGYTF.

The V gene is TRBV2, the J gene TRBJ2-7; maybe TRBD2 (6 bases). This CDR3 comprises 12 residues. V lost 11 bases, J lost 6 bases, and 17 bases lay in between. The germline V gene encodes CDR1 SNHLY and CDR2 FYNNEI. In nucleotides, the CDR3 is TGTGCCCGGAGTTGGCCCGGGGGCGAGCAGTACTTC. Translation gives CARSWPGGEQYF.

The chain recombines TRBV6-5 with TRBJ2-3; 10 nucleotides match TRBD2. Germline V gene sequence: CDR1 MNHEY, CDR2 SVGAGI. CDR3 length: 16 amino acids. V shed 2 bases and J 6 bases; nucleotides not matched to a gene: 8. CDR3 DNA sequence: TGTGCCAGCAGTTACCGTGGTCTAGCGGGAGCGGATACGCAGTATTTT. It is translated as CASSYRGLAGADTQYF.

The chain recombines TRBV5-6 with TRBJ1-2; no clear D. Germline CDR1 reads SGHDT; CDR2 reads YYEEEE. The length of the CDR3 is 12 residues. Trimming pared 4 bases from V and 1 base from J, leaving 5 bases between. In DNA, the CDR3 is TGTGCCAGCAGCGTCAATAACTATGGCTACACCTTC. It is translated as CASSVNNYGYTF.